This T cell receptor beta chain was documented in a study of T cell repertoires in cytomegalovirus infection (dated by TCRdb to between 2018 and 2021). Broadly, across the study: Peptide stimulations targeted recently identified HLA-C-restricted CMV epitopes, whose presentation resists viral immunomodulation, together with well-studied HLA-B-restricted epitopes. Donor HLA type was relevant to the analysis, as public TCR beta signatures indicated carriage of CMV infection together with the matching HLA type. What the study reported, not specific to this receptor: The ex vivo response was dominated by HLA-C-restricted CMV-specific TCR beta clonotypes, which also provided the single most frequent clonotype in two of eight donors. In both this cohort and an independent cohort of 350 to 400 donors, the cumulative frequency of public TCR beta family members distinguished carriers of CMV infection plus the relevant HLA type.

Concerning this clonotype itself: Its antigen is not yet known. One base away there is no much larger clone; base qualities are not given.

The CDR3 goes from the cysteine to the phenylalanine over 12 residues. Of all the DNA, just the CDR3 is kept, 36 bases in frame from base 1. The germline ends are 10 bases apart after V is trimmed by 5 bases and J by 5 bases. CDR1 and CDR2 were assigned from the germline V gene as MNHEY and SVGEGT. Instrument used: Illumina HiSeq 1500. TCRdb redid the processing of the public reads, applying fastp at Q25 and MiXCR, and retained in-frame beta chains. Entries are consolidated by CDR3 protein sequence, retaining the most common genes and DNA. In this sample the table shows 160,000 or so distinct CDR3 sequences, approximately 21% of which occur a single time. The ten largest clones add up to 25% of the sample. This specimen's treatment or condition label, interpreted: in vitro stimulation with specific CMV peptide epitopes to enrich CMV-specific T cells.

The sequence joins TRBV6-2 or TRBV6-3 to TRBJ2-7; the D gene is possibly TRBD2, with 5 bases matching. The sample consisted of CD8+ T cells from cultured PBMCs, taken from culture after CMV antigen stimulation. This sequence originates from a human donor in good health (CMV status not recorded). Some clones in this sample may be carry-over from other donors' samples. The encoded CDR3 is CASSEFSDEQYF. The nucleotides read TGTGCCAGCAGTGAATTTAGCGACGAGCAGTACTTC.